The rows below give T cell receptor beta chains drawn from one sample of a study of metastatic and nonmetastatic thyroid tumors. TCRdb redid the clone calls on the PCR reads using MiXCR. The sample shows tens of thousands of clones, around a quarter of them seen only once. Sample: blood. All receptors come from a female donor with papillary thyroid cancer or a benign thyroid nodule (not recorded which). Some clones in this sample may be carry-over from other donors' samples. Each CDR3 is given with its conserved first and last residue. A D gene is named only where the DNA matches it firmly. The size of a clone is reported for some rows only, either as once, few or many, or as a class for expanded clones.

clone_size: many; j_call: TRBJ1-5; v_call: TRBV20-1; d_call: .; cdr3_nt: TGCAGTGCTCGGGGATCGATGGGGGGGGTTCAGCCCCAGCATTTT; cdr3_aa: CSARGSMGGVQPQHF
clone_size: .; j_call: TRBJ2-1; v_call: TRBV18; d_call: .; cdr3_nt: TGTGCCAGCTCACAGACAGGTACGCTCTCCTACAATGAGCAGTTCTTC; cdr3_aa: CASSQTGTLSYNEQFF
clone_size: .; j_call: TRBJ2-1; v_call: TRBV2; d_call: .; cdr3_nt: TGTGCCAGCAGCCTGTCGGGAGTGGAGGGCAGTGAGCAGTTCTTC; cdr3_aa: CASSLSGVEGSEQFF
clone_size: many; j_call: TRBJ2-3; v_call: TRBV19; d_call: TRBD1; cdr3_nt: TGTGCCAGTAGTCCTCCTGGGACAGGGCCCACAGATACGCAGTATTTT; cdr3_aa: CASSPPGTGPTDTQYF
clone_size: .; j_call: TRBJ1-6; v_call: TRBV24-1; d_call: .; cdr3_nt: TGTTCCACCAGTGACGGAGGGGGAGATTCTTCGCCCCTCCACTTT; cdr3_aa: CSTSDGGGDSSPLHF
clone_size: few; j_call: TRBJ1-3; v_call: TRBV10-1; d_call: .; cdr3_nt: TGCGCCAGCAGTGAGAGAGGGAGACCTTACTCTGGAAACACCATATATTTT; cdr3_aa: CASSERGRPYSGNTIYF
clone_size: few; j_call: TRBJ2-7; v_call: TRBV28; d_call: .; cdr3_nt: TGTGCCAGCAGTCGGCGACAGACCTACGAGCAGTACTTC; cdr3_aa: CASSRRQTYEQYF
clone_size: many; j_call: TRBJ1-5; v_call: TRBV28; d_call: TRBD1; cdr3_nt: TGTGCCAGCAGTTTTAGGGGACAGGGCCGAAATCAGCCCCAGCATTTT; cdr3_aa: CASSFRGQGRNQPQHF
clone_size: many; j_call: TRBJ2-1; v_call: TRBV4-3; d_call: .; cdr3_nt: TGCGCCAGCAGTTACGGGGTATCGAGCTCCTACAATGAGCAGTTCTTC; cdr3_aa: CASSYGVSSSYNEQFF
clone_size: .; j_call: TRBJ2-6; v_call: TRBV11-3; d_call: TRBD1; cdr3_nt: TGTGCCAGCAGCCACAGGGGGTCTTTTGGGGCCAACGTCCTGACTTTC; cdr3_aa: CASSHRGSFGANVLTF
clone_size: .; j_call: TRBJ1-5; v_call: TRBV20-1; d_call: TRBD1; cdr3_nt: TGCAGTGCTCAGGGGGGGGGTGCGAGCAATCAGCCCCAGCATTTT; cdr3_aa: CSAQGGGASNQPQHF